One sample yielded the 25 T cell receptor beta chains listed below, sequenced in a study of blood T cells in healthy people across ages. Then a second PCR, running about 6 to 11 cycles, was carried out with a sample-barcoded 5' primer and a J-beta primer mix. MiXCR, applied by TCRdb to the 5' RACE reads, yields one record per CDR3 protein. The sample yields fewer than 700,000 distinct CDR3 sequences, approximately 40% seen once. Input material: blood. The receptors derive from a man aged 80 or over in good health.

This chain uses TRBV28 with TRBJ1-4; no reliable D call. This CDR3 is built from 11 residues. The V gene lost 5 bases and the J gene lost 10 bases, with 8 bases spanning the gap. The germline gives CDR1 MDHEN, CDR2 SYDVKM. CDR3 loop: CASSGSVKLFF. CDR3 DNA: TGTGCCAGCAGTGGGTCTGTAAAACTGTTTTTT. Drawing the rest from reference TRBV28 and TRBJ1-4, the complete variable domain is DVKVTQSSRYLVKRTGEKVFLECVQDMDHENMFWYRQDPGLGLRLIYFSYDVKMKEKGDIPEGYSVSREKKERFSLILESASTNQTSMYLCASSGSVKLFFGSGTQLSVL.

This clonotype was observed many times. CDR3 amino acids: CASSQVQGPWGANVLTF. CDR3 coding DNA: TGTGCCAGCAGCCAAGTGCAGGGTCCGTGGGGGGCCAACGTCCTGACTTTC. The chain recombines TRBV14 with TRBJ2-6; D may be TRBD1 (5 bases). This CDR3 contains 17 residues. Germline V gene data show CDR1 as SGHDN and CDR2 as FVKESK. The ends were cut back, 1 base at V and 4 bases at J, with 14 bases in the middle.

The V gene is TRBV20-1, the J gene TRBJ2-7; 15 bases align to TRBD2. With V trimmed by 4 bases and J by 6 bases, 10 bases remained unmatched. CDR1 DFQATT and CDR2 SNEGSKA come from the germline V gene (reference sequence). The CDR3 spans 16 residues. CDR3 DNA: TGCAGTGCTAACACCGGACTAGCGGGAGGGAAAGGCGAGCAGTACTTC. It specifies CSANTGLAGGKGEQYF.

The CDR3 sequence is CASSLIVLAETNEQYF. Here the CDR3 DNA reads TGTGCCAGCAGTCTAATCGTCCTAGCGGAGACAAATGAGCAGTACTTC. The V call is TRBV27, the J call TRBJ2-7, with TRBD2 matching 7 bases. J was trimmed by 7 bases and V by 5 bases; bases with no gene match: 17. Germline V CDR1 and CDR2: MNHEY, SMNVEV (reference sequence). This CDR3 comprises 16 residues.

For the CDR3, the DNA is TGTGCCAGCAGTGAAGGGAGTTTTGCAGATACGCAGTATTTT. It is translated as CASSEGSFADTQYF. V is TRBV6-1 and J is TRBJ2-3, with no clear D. Germline CDR1 reads MNHNS; CDR2 reads SASEGT. This CDR3 region has 14 residues. V lost 1 base to trimming and J lost 4 bases, with 9 bases between them.

This clonotype was detected only a few times. V gene TRBV7-8 combines with J gene TRBJ1-6, with TRBD1 identical over 9 bases. The trim removed 0 bases at V and 9 bases at J, leaving 6 bases unmatched. The CDR3 covers 16 residues. Germline lookup yields CDR1 SGHVS and CDR2 FQNEAQ. DNA for the CDR3: TGTGCCAGCAGCTTAGCCCCGACGACAGGGGGTTCACCCCTCCACTTT. This gives the protein CASSLAPTTGGSPLHF.

The rearrangement uses TRBV20-1 and TRBJ2-5, with D possibly being TRBD2 (5 bases). The J call may be mistaken, given a closer DNA end match to TRBJ2-7. The CDR3 sequence is 15 residues long. Germline V gene data show CDR1 as DFQATT and CDR2 as SNEGSKA (reference sequence). The CDR3 is CSARDVPRGFYEQYF. CDR3 nucleotide sequence: TGCAGTGCTAGAGATGTGCCTAGAGGGTTCTACGAGCAGTACTTC.

The genes are TRBV7-2 and TRBJ1-4; D perhaps matches TRBD1 (5 bases). V was shortened by 5 bases and J by 0 bases, with 10 bases between the two germline ends. In germline, CDR1 is SGHTA, CDR2 FQGNSA. The CDR3 consists of 15 residues. Here the CDR3 DNA reads TGTGCCAGCAGCCCGACAGCTGCAACTAATGAAAAACTGTTTTTT. Protein sequence: CASSPTAATNEKLFF. The full variable domain, in which reference TRBV7-2 and TRBJ1-4 provide the parts outside the CDR3, is GAGVSQSPSNKVTEKGKDVELRCDPISGHTALYWYRQSLGQGLEFLIYFQGNSAPDKSGLPSDRFSAERTGGSVSTLTIQRTQQEDSAVYLCASSPTAATNEKLFFGSGTQLSVL.

This clonotype has a handful of counts. A much larger clone lies a single base off, so this may be a read error. The gene calls are TRBV11-2 and TRBJ2-4; no definite D call. Trimming shortened V by 2 bases and J by 13 bases, and 9 bases separated the two germline ends. The CDR3 is 11 residues long. CDR1 and CDR2 (germline): SGHAT, FQNNGV. This CDR3 reads CASSLWAEQYF. In nucleotides, the CDR3 is TGTGCCAGCAGCTTATGGGCAGAGCAGTACTTC.

There are a few counts of this clonotype. One end of the junction is discordant with germline, which a read error may explain. The V gene is TRBV30, the J gene TRBJ1-6; D not resolved. Germline V gives CDR1 GTSNPN, CDR2 SVGIG (reference sequence). The CDR3 is made up of 14 amino acids. CDR3 DNA sequence: TGTGCCTGGAGCCCAAGACAACACGAATCACCCCCCCACTTT. As protein: CAWSPRQHESPPHF.

The chain carries TRBV11-2 and TRBJ2-1; TRBD1 is a possible D gene (5 bases). This CDR3 comprises 16 residues. The germline gives CDR1 SGHAT, CDR2 FQNNGV. V lost 5 bases and J lost 1, with 15 bases in between. The DNA of the CDR3 is TGTGCCAGCAGCGGCCCAACCAGGGTTTCCTACAATGAGCAGTTCTTC. Its protein is CASSGPTRVSYNEQFF.

This chain connects TRBV6-2 or TRBV6-3 to TRBJ2-7; maybe TRBD2 (5 bases). This CDR3 is 16 amino acids long. From germline, CDR1 is MNHEY and CDR2 SVGEGT. The V and J ends lost 2 bases and 5 bases respectively, with 19 bases between them. The CDR3 nucleotides read TGTGCCAGCAGTTACCCGAGGGTCCGGCAGTTCGACGAGCAGTACTTC. It specifies CASSYPRVRQFDEQYF.

The chain uses TRBV2 and TRBJ1-5; a possible D gene is TRBD1 (5 bases). The V gene lost 6 bases and the J gene lost 4 bases, with 13 bases spanning the gap. Germline V gives CDR1 SNHLY, CDR2 FYNNEI. The length of the CDR3 is 14 residues. The DNA for the CDR3 is TGTGCCAGCAGCCTTGAGGGACGGAATCAGCCCCAGCATTTT. Translation: CASSLEGRNQPQHF.

The CDR3 loop reads CSARRLAGVRTDTQYF. The DNA of the CDR3 is TGCAGTGCTAGACGCCTAGCGGGGGTACGCACAGATACGCAGTATTTT. The chain is built from TRBV20-1 and TRBJ2-3, with 10 bases matching TRBD2. V was clipped by 2 bases and J by 1 base; unmatched bases: 6. The CDR3 is 16 residues long. Looked up from germline, CDR1 is DFQATT and CDR2 is SNEGSKA (reference sequence).

This rearrangement joins TRBV25-1 to TRBJ1-1; perhaps TRBD1 as D (5 bases). This CDR3 has 16 residues. The V and J ends lost 3 bases and 2 bases respectively, with 16 bases between them. In germline, CDR1 is MGHDK, CDR2 SYGVNS. The CDR3 bases are TGTGCCAGCAGTGAGGCCGGGACTCAAGTCAACACTGAAGCTTTCTTT. Its translation: CASSEAGTQVNTEAFF.

This chain uses TRBV28 with TRBJ1-5; D call uncertain. V lost 5 bases to trimming and J lost 6 bases, with 11 bases between them. From germline, CDR1 is MDHEN and CDR2 SYDVKM. CDR3 length: 13 residues. CDR3 sequence: CASSVVWGQPQHF. CDR3 bases: TGTGCCAGCAGTGTAGTCTGGGGTCAGCCCCAGCATTTT.

This clonotype was counted a few times. The chain combines TRBV5-6 with TRBJ2-1; tentatively, D is TRBD1 or TRBD2 (5 bases each). V shed 4 bases and J shed 0 bases, with 11 bases lying between them. The germline V gene encodes CDR1 SGHDT and CDR2 YYEEEE. CDR3 length: 15 amino acids. The CDR3 region is CASSRDPNSYNEQFF. The CDR3 DNA is TGTGCCAGCAGCCGGGACCCCAACTCCTACAATGAGCAGTTCTTC.

The J gene is TRBJ1-1, the V gene TRBV6-5; no clear D gene. Trimming stripped 2 bases from V and 3 bases from J, with 16 bases between. This CDR3 spans 16 amino acids. Germline values: CDR1 MNHEY, CDR2 SVGAGI. In DNA, the CDR3 is TGTGCCAGCAGTTACGGTGGGGAGCTTGGTGACACTGAAGCTTTCTTT. Translating gives CASSYGGELGDTEAFF.

A few counts support this clonotype. The chain recombines TRBV25-1 with TRBJ1-2, with D maybe TRBD1 (6 bases). The V end lost 1 base, the J end lost 8 bases, and 20 bases lay between the germline ends. CDR1 and CDR2 (germline): MGHDK, SYGVNS. This CDR3 has 16 amino acids. The CDR3: CASSESVPWAGDGYTF. In DNA form, the CDR3 reads TGTGCCAGCAGTGAATCCGTCCCTTGGGCAGGGGACGGCTACACCTTC.

To note about this clonotype: Possible read error: a much larger clone is one base away. V is TRBV20-1 and J is TRBJ2-1, with TRBD2 matching over 15 bases. Germline trimming cut 5 bases from V and 10 bases from J; bases unmatched to any gene: 15. The V gene's germline CDR1 is DFQATT and CDR2 SNEGSKA (reference sequence). The CDR3 loop spans 17 amino acids. CDR3 amino acids: CSALSVPGTSGRKEQFF. The CDR3 bases are TGCAGTGCTCTGTCAGTTCCCGGGACTAGCGGGAGGAAGGAGCAGTTCTTC.

This clonotype came up a few times. V and J are TRBV7-2 and TRBJ2-7; a possible D gene is TRBD2 (5 bases). V was shortened by 6 bases and J by 1 base, with 16 bases between the two germline ends. CDR3 length: 15 residues. The V gene's germline CDR1 is SGHTA and CDR2 FQGNSA. In DNA form, the CDR3 reads TGTGCCAGCAGAATGGGAACTAGTGAATCCTACGAGCAGTACTTC. Protein: CASRMGTSESYEQYF.

This chain links TRBV11-2 with TRBJ1-1; no firm D call. V was shortened by 0 bases and J by 6 bases, with 14 bases between the two germline ends. This CDR3 has 15 amino acids. Looked up from germline, CDR1 is SGHAT and CDR2 is FQNNGV. The CDR3 coding sequence is TGTGCCAGCAGCTTAGATCAATTCCTTGGCGCTGAAGCTTTCTTT. Amino acids: CASSLDQFLGAEAFF.

This clonotype was observed a handful of times. CDR3 in amino acids: CASSPEGQDRAYGYTF. CDR3 sequence (DNA): TGTGCCAGCAGCCCAGAGGGACAGGACCGGGCCTACGGCTACACCTTC. The chain couples TRBV5-5 to TRBJ1-2; 8 bases match TRBD1. After removal of 4 bases from V and 8 bases from J, the junction contained 16 bases not matched to a gene. Germline V gene lookup returns CDR1 SGHKS and CDR2 YYEKEE (reference sequence). The CDR3 loop spans 16 amino acids.

This clonotype was seen a handful of times. The CDR3 DNA sequence: TGTGCCAGCAGCCCTATGTCGGGAGGAACAGATACGCAGTATTTT. Translating gives CASSPMSGGTDTQYF. The chain is built from TRBV7-9 and TRBJ2-3, with 7 bases that match TRBD2. Trimming removed 5 bases from V and 3 bases from J; junction bases left unmatched: 8. CDR1 and CDR2 (germline): SEHNR, FQNEAQ (reference sequence). CDR3 size: 15 residues.

This clonotype was observed a handful of times. For the CDR3, the DNA is TGCAGTGCTAGCCCCACTAGCGGGGCATACAATGAGCAGTTCTTC. Its protein product is CSASPTSGAYNEQFF. The chain combines TRBV20-1 with TRBJ2-1; 10 bases map to TRBD2. V was pared by 3 bases and J by 4 bases, with 6 bases of the junction left unmatched. This CDR3 spans 15 amino acids. Germline V gene lookup returns CDR1 DFQATT and CDR2 SNEGSKA (reference sequence).